This T cell receptor beta chain was identified during a study of T cell changes during pregnancy in multiple sclerosis. CDR1 and CDR2 (germline): MGHRA, YSYEKL. V trimming: 2 bases; J trimming: 4 bases; junction bases outside the gene matches: 11. The CDR3 consists of 17 residues. The repertoire was sequenced with immunoSEQ multiplex PCR; TCRdb's copy has only in-frame clones and lacks some. The top ten hold about 2.2% of the sample, which has 50,000 to 75,000 clones, 91% seen once. The source of this sequence is a female donor in good health, enrolled as a control in a pregnancy study. The V call is TRBV4-1, the J call TRBJ1-2, with 9 bases aligning to TRBD1. The sequenced sample was peripheral blood, obtained in the third trimester of pregnancy. The CDR3 loop reads CASSQLPGTGLTYGYTF. The DNA for the CDR3 is TGCGCCAGCAGCCAACTGCCCGGGACAGGGTTAACCTATGGCTACACCTTC.